Listed below are T cell receptor beta chains from one sample, sequenced in a study of T cells after yellow fever vaccination. From the 5' RACE reads, TCRdb called clonotypes with MiXCR, one entry per CDR3 protein. The data show 300,000 to 400,000 distinct CDR3 sequences, more than 8.5% seen once. Sequences were derived from PBMCs, sampled on the day of the first yellow fever vaccination. These receptors were taken from a man between 18 and 35 years old who received the YFV17D yellow fever vaccine. Each CDR3 is given with its conserved first and last residue. Fields, in order: V gene, D gene, J gene, clone size, CDR3 protein, CDR3 DNA. The D gene is left open where the match is weak. Some rows have no size entry. The others give once, few or many, or a class for an expanded clone.

TRBV9	-	TRBJ2-5	-	CASSVAPGTTQETQYF	TGTGCCAGCAGCGTAGCCCCGGGCACAACCCAAGAGACCCAGTACTTC
TRBV29-1	-	TRBJ2-7	few	CSVVVGDTSYEQYF	TGCAGCGTTGTTGTAGGGGACACCTCCTACGAGCAGTACTTC
TRBV25-1	-	TRBJ2-6	once	CASSEYLGSGANVLTF	TGTGCCAGCAGTGAATACTTGGGCTCTGGGGCCAACGTCCTGACTTTC
TRBV4-1	TRBD2	TRBJ2-4	-	CASSQGQAGGIAKNIQYF	TGCGCCAGCAGCCAAGGGCAAGCGGGGGGGATAGCCAAAAACATTCAGTACTTC
TRBV9	TRBD2	TRBJ2-3	-	CASSDLTSGASTDTQYF	TGTGCCAGCAGCGACCTGACTAGCGGGGCCAGCACAGATACGCAGTATTTT
TRBV6-5	TRBD1	TRBJ1-2	-	CASSYGTGGYGYTF	TGTGCCAGCAGTTACGGCACAGGGGGGTATGGCTACACCTTC
TRBV6-6	-	TRBJ1-2	-	CASSPSEYGYTF	TGTGCCAGCAGTCCGTCGGAGTATGGCTACACCTTC
TRBV5-1	-	TRBJ2-1	many	CASTQGGGSYNEQFF	TGCGCCAGCACCCAGGGAGGGGGTTCCTACAATGAGCAGTTCTTC
TRBV4-3	-	TRBJ1-1	few	CASSQGSYGAEAFF	TGCGCCAGCAGCCAAGGGTCTTACGGAGCTGAAGCTTTCTTT
TRBV28	TRBD1	TRBJ1-1	-	CASRSSLRGQPEAFF	TGTGCCAGCAGAAGTTCCTTAAGGGGGCAGCCTGAAGCTTTCTTT
TRBV9	TRBD2	TRBJ2-7	few	CASSVGVAGGPESEQYF	TGTGCCAGCAGCGTAGGGGTAGCGGGGGGGCCCGAGAGTGAGCAGTACTTC
TRBV20-1	-	TRBJ2-5	-	CSARDRVVNQETQYF	TGCAGTGCTAGAGATCGGGTGGTAAACCAAGAGACCCAGTACTTC
TRBV4-1	-	TRBJ2-5	-	CASSHPGLPDETQYF	TGCGCCAGCAGCCACCCGGGACTGCCCGACGAGACCCAGTACTTC
TRBV20-1	TRBD2	TRBJ2-5	-	CSASISGGAAQYF	TGCAGTGCTAGTATTTCCGGGGGGGCCGCCCAGTACTTC
TRBV29-1	-	TRBJ2-2	-	CSVELEPGRTTGELFF	TGCAGCGTGGAGCTGGAGCCGGGACGCACTACAGGGGAGCTGTTTTTT
TRBV3-1	-	TRBJ2-7	few	CASSQGLGSSYEQYF	TGTGCCAGCAGCCAAGGTTTAGGGAGCTCCTACGAGCAGTACTTC
TRBV11-2	TRBD2	TRBJ2-3	few	CASSIPGTRSNTQYF	TGTGCCAGCTCCATACCCGGGACTAGATCAAATACGCAGTATTTT
TRBV6-6	-	TRBJ1-1	-	CASSNLMNTEAFF	TGTGCCAGCAGCAACCTTATGAACACTGAAGCTTTCTTT
TRBV10-3	-	TRBJ2-3	-	CAISPGTSTDTQYF	TGTGCCATCAGTCCCGGGACTAGCACAGATACGCAGTATTTT
TRBV5-5	-	TRBJ1-1	-	CASSLASGGRAFF	TGTGCCAGCAGCTTGGCTTCTGGGGGGAGAGCTTTCTTT
TRBV28	-	TRBJ1-6	few	CASSSLTGGNSPLHF	TGTGCCAGCAGTTCCCTGACGGGGGGAAATTCACCCCTCCACTTT
TRBV6-5	-	TRBJ1-6	few	CASSSFTDFSSSYNSPLHF	TGTGCCAGCAGTTCGTTTACGGACTTTAGTAGCTCCTATAATTCACCCCTCCACTTT
TRBV29-1	-	TRBJ2-3	-	CSALGSISTDTQYF	TGCAGCGCCTTAGGGTCAATAAGCACAGATACGCAGTATTTT
TRBV10-3	-	TRBJ2-3	-	CATREGGADTQYF	TGTGCCACACGAGAGGGGGGGGCAGATACGCAGTATTTT
TRBV5-1	-	TRBJ2-7	many	CASSATTGTESYEQYF	TGCGCCAGCAGCGCGACCACCGGGACGGAGAGCTACGAGCAGTACTTC
TRBV5-1	-	TRBJ1-2	few	CASSSAADAVYGYTF	TGCGCCAGCAGCTCTGCCGCGGACGCCGTCTATGGCTACACCTTC
TRBV12-5	-	TRBJ2-1	few	CASGSDEQFF	TGTGCTAGTGGTTCGGATGAGCAGTTCTTC
TRBV10-3	-	TRBJ2-1	many	CAMGWGEHNEQFF	TGTGCCATGGGCTGGGGGGAACACAATGAGCAGTTCTTC
TRBV5-6	TRBD1	TRBJ1-2	few	CASSLDIRGQSGYTF	TGTGCCAGCAGCTTGGATATCAGGGGGCAAAGTGGCTACACCTTC
TRBV4-2	-	TRBJ2-5	few	CASSQDHRGARETQYF	TGTGCCAGCAGCCAAGATCATCGGGGGGCGCGGGAGACCCAGTACTTC
TRBV4-1	-	TRBJ2-5	few	CASSQDTRGQETQYF	TGCGCCAGCAGCCAAGATACCCGCGGGCAAGAGACCCAGTACTTC